This TCR beta chain was profiled in a study of T cell responses to AZD1222 COVID-19 vaccine. Measured with immunoSEQ multiplex PCR; TCRdb has only the in-frame clones, and not every one. The top ten clones hold over 12% of a sample with approximately 65,000 clones, approximately 83% of them seen once. Specimen: peripheral blood, collected on day 0 of AZD1222 vaccination. The origin of this receptor is an adult in good health.

The CDR3 sequence is CSALDRYEQYF. The CDR3 nucleotides read TGCAGTGCTCTCGACAGATACGAGCAGTACTTC. The chain has TRBV20-1 and TRBJ2-7; maybe TRBD1 (5 bases). Between the trimmed V and J ends, which lost 5 bases and 4 bases, there was a span of 9 bases. Per the germline V gene, CDR1 is DFQATT and CDR2 is SNEGSKA (reference sequence). This CDR3 has 11 residues.